This is a list of T cell receptor beta chains from one sample in a study of blood T cell repertoires in COVID-19. The table came from immunoSEQ multiplex PCR; TCRdb's copy has only in-frame clones and leaves some out. This sample has approximately 450,000 clones, with approximately 92% found just once. Sequencing was performed on PBMCs or T cells enriched from blood (not recorded which). These TCRs come from a man aged 25 to 40 who had recovered from COVID-19. Both conserved end residues are part of each CDR3. The D gene is left open where the match is weak. The size of a clone is reported for some rows only, either as once, few or many, or as a class for expanded clones.

v_gene	d_gene	j_gene	abundance	CDR3aa	CDR3nt
TRBV11-2	TRBD2	TRBJ2-1	NA	CASSLFSGTSGDEQFF	TGTGCCAGCAGCTTATTTTCCGGGACTAGCGGGGATGAGCAGTTCTTC
TRBV5-1	NA	TRBJ2-5	NA	CASSYYGGNQETQYF	TGCGCCAGCAGCTATTATGGCGGGAATCAAGAGACCCAGTACTTC
TRBV6-4	TRBD1	TRBJ1-2	NA	CASSDLGTAASHTF	TGTGCCAGCAGTGACTTAGGGACAGCCGCGTCACACACCTTC
TRBV28	TRBD2	TRBJ2-5	once	CASSASGRALETQYF	TGTGCCAGCAGCGCTAGCGGGAGGGCCTTGGAGACCCAGTACTTC
TRBV29-1	TRBD2	TRBJ2-3	NA	CSVEERASGRVTDTQYF	TGCAGCGTTGAAGAAAGGGCTAGCGGGAGGGTCACCGATACGCAGTATTTT
TRBV28	NA	TRBJ1-4	NA	CASSPGSATNEKLFF	TGTGCCAGCAGTCCTGGGAGCGCAACTAATGAAAAACTGTTTTTT
TRBV18	TRBD1	TRBJ1-2	NA	CASSPGTGGADGYTF	TGTGCCAGCTCACCTGGGACAGGGGGCGCCGATGGCTACACCTTC
TRBV10-3	NA	TRBJ2-5	NA	CAISALESGTQYF	TGTGCCATCAGTGCCTTAGAGTCGGGGACCCAGTACTTC
TRBV10-3	TRBD1	TRBJ2-3	once	CAISERQGEGDTRYF	TGTGCCATCAGTGAGAGGCAGGGGGAAGGAGATACGCGGTATTTT
TRBV18	TRBD2	TRBJ2-1	NA	CASSPPSASGSNEQFF	TGTGCCAGCTCACCACCATCGGCTAGCGGGAGCAATGAGCAGTTCTTC